The clone carrying this TCR beta chain has at least ten counts. Its antigen is not known. These data come from a study of T cell repertoires in cytomegalovirus infection. Study summary: Indications of both CMV infection and matching HLA type were provided by public TCR beta signatures.

Trimming took 1 base from V and 1 from J, leaving 12 bases between them. This CDR3 has 16 amino acids. The germline V gene encodes CDR1 SGHTA and CDR2 FQGTGA. Study-wide results and caveats: Summed frequency of public TCR beta families distinguished CMV carriers with the relevant HLA. The response measured ex vivo was dominated by TCR beta clonotypes (HLA-C-restricted and CMV-specific).

One entry per CDR3 protein, called by TCRdb with MiXCR from the reads. The table has under 800,000 distinct CDR3 sequences, approximately 24% seen once. Specimen: CD8+ T cells from PBMCs. V and J are TRBV7-3 and TRBJ2-3; perhaps D is TRBD1 or TRBD2 (5 bases each). This receptor was identified in a human donor in good health (CMV status not recorded). Some clones in this sample may be carry-over from other donors' samples. The DNA for the CDR3 is TGTGCCAGCAGCTTAATTCGTCGGGACCGCACAGATACGCAGTATTTT. Translating it yields CASSLIRRDRTDTQYF.